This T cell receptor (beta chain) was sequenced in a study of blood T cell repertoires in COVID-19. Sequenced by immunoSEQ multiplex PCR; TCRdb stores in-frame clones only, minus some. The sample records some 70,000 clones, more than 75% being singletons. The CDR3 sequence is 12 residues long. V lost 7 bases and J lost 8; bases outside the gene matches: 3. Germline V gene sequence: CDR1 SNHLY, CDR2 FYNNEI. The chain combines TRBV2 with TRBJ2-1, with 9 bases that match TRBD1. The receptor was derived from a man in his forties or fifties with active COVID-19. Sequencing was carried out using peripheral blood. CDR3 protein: CASNTGGDEQFF. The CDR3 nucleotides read TGTGCCAGCAATACAGGGGGCGATGAGCAGTTCTTC.